Sequencing of this T cell receptor (beta chain) was carried out in a study of blood T cell repertoires in COVID-19. At the level of the study: From T cells, B-cell-depleted T cells, or PBMCs came the material, which was cDNA or gDNA.

TCRdb keeps only in-frame clones here, not all; method: immunoSEQ multiplex PCR. The sample includes about 200,000 clones, almost 90% of them seen just once. Germline values: CDR1 LNHNV, CDR2 YYDKDF (reference sequence). The length of the CDR3 is 14 residues. V was shortened by 0 bases and J by 4 bases, with 8 bases between the two germline ends. The V call is TRBV15, the J call TRBJ2-3; D is undetermined. Sequenced sample: peripheral blood. The clonotype originates from a man aged 18 to 35 with active or convalescent COVID-19. CDR3 sequence (DNA): TGTGCCACCAGCAGAGATACTCGCTCAGATACGCAGTATTTT. It specifies CATSRDTRSDTQYF.